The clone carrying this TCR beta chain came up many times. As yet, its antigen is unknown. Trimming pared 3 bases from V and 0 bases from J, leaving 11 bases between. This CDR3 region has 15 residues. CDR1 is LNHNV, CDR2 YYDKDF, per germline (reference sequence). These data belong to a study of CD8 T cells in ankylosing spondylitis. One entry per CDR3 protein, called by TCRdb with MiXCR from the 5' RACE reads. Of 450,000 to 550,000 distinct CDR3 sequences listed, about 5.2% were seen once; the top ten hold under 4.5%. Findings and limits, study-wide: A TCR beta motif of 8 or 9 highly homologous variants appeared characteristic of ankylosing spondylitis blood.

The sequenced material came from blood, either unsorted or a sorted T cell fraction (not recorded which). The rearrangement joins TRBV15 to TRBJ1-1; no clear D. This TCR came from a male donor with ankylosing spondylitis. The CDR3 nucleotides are TGTGCCACCAGCAGCGAATCCTTTCTGAACACTGAAGCTTTCTTT. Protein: CATSSESFLNTEAFF.